The source of this T cell receptor beta chain is a study of Graves' ophthalmopathy and Graves' hyperthyroidism. For the study at large: If no ophthalmopathy appeared within 18 months of follow-up, hyperthyroidism was termed stable.

RNA transcripts served as template for amplifying TCR beta CDR3 sequences. The authors performed first-round RT-PCR with HTBI primers and then a second-round multiplex PCR. TCRdb recomputed calls from the multiplex PCR reads with MiXCR, one row per CDR3 protein. Found here are over a million distinct CDR3 sequences, 35% to 40% of them singletons; the top ten hold 11%. V was pared by 10 bases and J by 9 bases, with 9 bases between. The CDR3 is 9 amino acids. Patients were diagnosed from clinical symptoms, serum thyroxine, TRAb, thyroid ultrasound and orbital computed tomography. This TCR was sampled from an adult man with Graves' hyperthyroidism. Sequencing used peripheral blood or thyroid tissue (not recorded which). The chain employs TRBV12-3 or TRBV12-4 and TRBJ2-5; D gene uncertain. The CDR3 DNA is TGTGCCACCAACAAGCCCCAGTACTTC. Protein: CATNKPQYF.